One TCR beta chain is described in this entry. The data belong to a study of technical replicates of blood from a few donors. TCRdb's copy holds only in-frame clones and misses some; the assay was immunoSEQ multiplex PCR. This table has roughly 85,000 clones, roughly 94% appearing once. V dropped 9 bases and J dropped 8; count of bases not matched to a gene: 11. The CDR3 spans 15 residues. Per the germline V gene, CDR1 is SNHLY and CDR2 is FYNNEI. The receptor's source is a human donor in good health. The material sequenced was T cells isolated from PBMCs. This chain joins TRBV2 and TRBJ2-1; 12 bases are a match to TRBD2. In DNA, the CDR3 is TGTGCCAGACGGACTAGCGGGACCCTCCGGTATGAGCAGTTCTTC. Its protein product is CARRTSGTLRYEQFF.